A single sample gave rise to the 2 T cell receptor beta chains below, sequenced in a study of T cells in Graves' hyperthyroidism and ophthalmopathy. TCR beta CDR3 region amplification was performed from RNA transcripts. Carried out on the TCR CDR3, a first-round RT-PCR used the HTBI primer set. TCRdb reanalysed the multiplex PCR reads using MiXCR and keeps one entry per CDR3 protein. The sample includes roughly 380,000 distinct CDR3 sequences, roughly 20% of them seen just once. Specimen: blood. These receptor sequences come from a woman aged 40 to 50 with Graves' ophthalmopathy.

This clonotype was observed once. The chain combines TRBV24-1 with TRBJ1-5, with D possibly matching TRBD1 (5 bases). The germline V gene encodes CDR1 KGHDR and CDR2 SFDVKD. Trimming took off 0 bases at V and 0 bases at J, with 8 bases between the two ends. This CDR3 is built from 16 residues. CDR3 sequence (DNA): TGTGCCACCAGTGATTTGGGGGGGACTAGCAATCAGCCCCAGCATTTT. It yields the protein CATSDLGGTSNQPQHF.

This clonotype was seen at least ten times. The chain employs TRBV12-3 or TRBV12-4 and TRBJ2-5; D is perhaps TRBD1 (5 bases). V lost 2 bases, J lost 7 bases, and 11 bases lay in between. The CDR3 contains 13 residues. The CDR3 region is CASSLLGLGTQYF. CDR3 DNA: TGTGCCAGCAGTTTACTGGGGCTAGGGACCCAGTACTTC.